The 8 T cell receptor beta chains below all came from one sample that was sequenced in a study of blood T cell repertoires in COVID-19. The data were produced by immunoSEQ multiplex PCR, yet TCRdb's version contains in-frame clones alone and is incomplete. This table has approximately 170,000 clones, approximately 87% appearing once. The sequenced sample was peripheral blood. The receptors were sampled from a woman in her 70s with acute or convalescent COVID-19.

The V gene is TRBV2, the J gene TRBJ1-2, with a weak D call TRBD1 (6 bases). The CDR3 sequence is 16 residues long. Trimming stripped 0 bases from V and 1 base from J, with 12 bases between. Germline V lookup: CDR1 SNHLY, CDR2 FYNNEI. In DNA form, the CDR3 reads TGTGCCAGCAGTGAAGCAGGGGGGGTAATTAACTATGGCTACACCTTC. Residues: CASSEAGGVINYGYTF.

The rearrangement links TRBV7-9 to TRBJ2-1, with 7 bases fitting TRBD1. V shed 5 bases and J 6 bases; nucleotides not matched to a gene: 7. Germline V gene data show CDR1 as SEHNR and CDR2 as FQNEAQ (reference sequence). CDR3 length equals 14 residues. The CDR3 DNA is TGTGCCAGCAGCGCCTACAGGGGTGGCAATGAGCAGTTCTTC. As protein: CASSAYRGGNEQFF.

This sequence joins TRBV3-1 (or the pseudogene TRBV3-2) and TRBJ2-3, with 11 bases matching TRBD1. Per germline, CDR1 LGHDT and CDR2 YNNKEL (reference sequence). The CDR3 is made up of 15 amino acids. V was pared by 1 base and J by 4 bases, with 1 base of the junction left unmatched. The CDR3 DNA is TGTGCCAGCAGCCAAGGGGGACAGGGGGCAGATACGCAGTATTTT. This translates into CASSQGGQGADTQYF.

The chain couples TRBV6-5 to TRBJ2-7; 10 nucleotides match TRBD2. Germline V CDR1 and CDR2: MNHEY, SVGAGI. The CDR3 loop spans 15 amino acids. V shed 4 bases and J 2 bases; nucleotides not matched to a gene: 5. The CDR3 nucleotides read TGTGCCAGCAGTTTTAGCGGGGGGAAAGCCTACGAGCAGTACTTC. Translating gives CASSFSGGKAYEQYF.

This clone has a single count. CDR3 bases: TGTGCCAGCTACGGACAGGCTACCTACGAGCAGTACTTC. This sequence encodes CASYGQATYEQYF. This rearrangement joins TRBV6-5 to TRBJ2-7; 7 bases fit TRBD1. The junction had 6 bases not matched to a gene; V was cut back by 8 bases and J by 2 bases. The CDR3 extends over 13 amino acids. Germline assignment: CDR1 MNHEY and CDR2 SVGAGI.

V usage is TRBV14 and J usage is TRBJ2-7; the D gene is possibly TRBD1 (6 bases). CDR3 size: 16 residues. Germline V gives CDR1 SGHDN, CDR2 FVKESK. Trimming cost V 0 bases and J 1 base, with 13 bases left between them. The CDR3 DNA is TGTGCCAGCAGCCAAGAGTGGCAGGGGATATCCTACGAGCAGTACTTC. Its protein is CASSQEWQGISYEQYF.

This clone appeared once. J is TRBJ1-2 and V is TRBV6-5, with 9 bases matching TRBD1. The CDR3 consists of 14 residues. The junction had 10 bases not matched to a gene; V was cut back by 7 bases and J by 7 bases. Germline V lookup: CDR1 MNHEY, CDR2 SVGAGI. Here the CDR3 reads CASTRKQGARGYTF. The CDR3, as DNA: TGTGCCAGCACCCGTAAACAGGGGGCGCGTGGCTACACCTTC.

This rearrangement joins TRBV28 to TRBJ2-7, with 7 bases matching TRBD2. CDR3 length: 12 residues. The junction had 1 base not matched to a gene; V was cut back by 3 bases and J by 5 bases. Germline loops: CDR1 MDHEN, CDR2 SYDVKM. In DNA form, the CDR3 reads TGTGCCAGCAGTTTGGGAGGGGACGAGCAGTACTTC. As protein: CASSLGGDEQYF.